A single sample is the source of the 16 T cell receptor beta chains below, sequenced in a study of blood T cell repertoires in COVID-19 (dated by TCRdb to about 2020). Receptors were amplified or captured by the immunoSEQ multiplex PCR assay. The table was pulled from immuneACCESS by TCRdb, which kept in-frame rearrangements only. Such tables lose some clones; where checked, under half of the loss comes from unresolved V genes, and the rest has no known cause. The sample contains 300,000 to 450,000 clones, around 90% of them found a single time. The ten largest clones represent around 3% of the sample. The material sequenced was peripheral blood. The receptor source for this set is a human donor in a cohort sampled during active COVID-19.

CDR3 in DNA: TGTGCCAGCAGTTACGGGCTTGCAGATACGCAGTATTTT. It codes for CASSYGLADTQYF. The chain is built from TRBV6-5 and TRBJ2-3; D ambiguous. CDR1 is MNHEY and CDR2 is SVGAGI in the germline V gene. Trimming stripped 2 bases from V and 4 bases from J, with 7 bases between. This CDR3 spans 13 amino acids.

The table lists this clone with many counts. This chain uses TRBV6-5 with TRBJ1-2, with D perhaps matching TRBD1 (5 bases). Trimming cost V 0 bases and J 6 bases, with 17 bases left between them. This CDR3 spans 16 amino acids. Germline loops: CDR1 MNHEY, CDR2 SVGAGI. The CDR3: CASSYSRDSERDGYTF. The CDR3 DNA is TGTGCCAGCAGTTACTCGAGGGACTCCGAGAGGGATGGCTACACCTTC.

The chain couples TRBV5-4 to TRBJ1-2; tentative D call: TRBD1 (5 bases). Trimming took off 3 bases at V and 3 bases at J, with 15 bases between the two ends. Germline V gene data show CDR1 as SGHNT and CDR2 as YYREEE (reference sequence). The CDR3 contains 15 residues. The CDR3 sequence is CASSSSTRDDYGYTF. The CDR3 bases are TGTGCCAGCAGCTCATCGACCAGGGATGACTATGGCTACACCTTC.

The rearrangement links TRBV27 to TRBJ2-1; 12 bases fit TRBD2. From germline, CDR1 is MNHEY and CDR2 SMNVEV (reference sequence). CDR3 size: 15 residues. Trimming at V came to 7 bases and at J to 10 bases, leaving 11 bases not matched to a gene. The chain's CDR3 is CASTITGGLAGEQFF. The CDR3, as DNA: TGTGCCAGCACTATAACAGGAGGACTAGCGGGAGAGCAGTTCTTC.

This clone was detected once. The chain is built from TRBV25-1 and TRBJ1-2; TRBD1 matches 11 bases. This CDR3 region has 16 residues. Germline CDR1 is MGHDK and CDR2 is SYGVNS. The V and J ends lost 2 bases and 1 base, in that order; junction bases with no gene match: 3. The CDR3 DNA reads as TGTGCCAGCAGTGAACCCGGGACAGGGGGTAACTATGGCTACACCTTC. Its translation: CASSEPGTGGNYGYTF.

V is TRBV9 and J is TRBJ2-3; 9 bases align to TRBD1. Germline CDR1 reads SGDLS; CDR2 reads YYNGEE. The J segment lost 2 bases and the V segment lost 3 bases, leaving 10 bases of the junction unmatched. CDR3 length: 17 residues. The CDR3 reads CASSATGGAFFTDTQYF. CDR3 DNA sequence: TGTGCCAGCAGCGCAACAGGGGGCGCGTTCTTCACAGATACGCAGTATTTT.

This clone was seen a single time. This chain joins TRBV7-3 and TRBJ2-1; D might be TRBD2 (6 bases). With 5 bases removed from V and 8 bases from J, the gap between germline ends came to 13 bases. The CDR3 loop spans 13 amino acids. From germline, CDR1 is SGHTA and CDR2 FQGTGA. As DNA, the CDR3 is TGTGCCAGCAGCCCCAGTTGGAGGGATGAGCAGTTCTTC. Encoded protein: CASSPSWRDEQFF. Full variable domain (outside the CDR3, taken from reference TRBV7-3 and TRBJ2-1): GAGVSQTPSNKVTEKGKYVELRCDPISGHTALYWYRQSLGQGPEFLIYFQGTGAADDSGLPNDRFFAVRPEGSVSTLKIQRTERGDSAVYLCASSPSWRDEQFFGPGTRLTVL.

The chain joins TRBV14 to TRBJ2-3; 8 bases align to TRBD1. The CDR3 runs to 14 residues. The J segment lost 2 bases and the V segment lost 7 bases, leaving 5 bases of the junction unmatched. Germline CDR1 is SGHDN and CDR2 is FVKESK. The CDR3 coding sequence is TGTGCCAGCACGGGACAGGCCTTCACAGATACGCAGTATTTT. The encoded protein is CASTGQAFTDTQYF.

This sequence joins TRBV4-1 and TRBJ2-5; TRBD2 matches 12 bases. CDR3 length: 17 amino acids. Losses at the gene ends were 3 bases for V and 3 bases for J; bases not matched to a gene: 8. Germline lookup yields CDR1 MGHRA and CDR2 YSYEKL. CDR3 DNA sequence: TGCGCCAGCAGCCACCCCGGACTAGCGGGAAGTAAAGAGACCCAGTACTTC. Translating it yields CASSHPGLAGSKETQYF.

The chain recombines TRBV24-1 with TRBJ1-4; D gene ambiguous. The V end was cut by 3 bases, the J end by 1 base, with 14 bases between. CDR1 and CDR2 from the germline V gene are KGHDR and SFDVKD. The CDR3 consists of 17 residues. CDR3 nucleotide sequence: TGTGCCACCAGTGATCCGCCTCCTAGATTAACTAATGAAAAACTGTTTTTT. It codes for CATSDPPPRLTNEKLFF.

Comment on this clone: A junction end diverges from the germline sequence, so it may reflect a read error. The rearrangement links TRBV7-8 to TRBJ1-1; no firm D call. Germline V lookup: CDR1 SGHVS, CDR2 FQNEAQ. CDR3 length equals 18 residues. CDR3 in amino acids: CASSLLASGRPKNTEAFF. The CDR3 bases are TGTGCCAGCAGCTTACTTGCTTCCGGGAGACCCAAGAACACTGAAGCTTTTTTT.

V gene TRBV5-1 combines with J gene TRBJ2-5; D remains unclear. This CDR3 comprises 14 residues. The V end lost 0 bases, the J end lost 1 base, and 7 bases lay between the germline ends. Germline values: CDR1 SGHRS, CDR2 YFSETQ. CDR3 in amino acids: CASSLAAVQETQYF. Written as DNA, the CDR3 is TGCGCCAGCAGCTTGGCCGCGGTCCAAGAGACCCAGTACTTC.

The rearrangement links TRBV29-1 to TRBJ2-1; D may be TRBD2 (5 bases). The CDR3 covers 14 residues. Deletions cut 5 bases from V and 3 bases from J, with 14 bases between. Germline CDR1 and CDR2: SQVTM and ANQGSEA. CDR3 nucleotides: TGCAGCGTTCCCCAAGTGGGAGACTACAATGAGCAGTTCTTC. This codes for CSVPQVGDYNEQFF.

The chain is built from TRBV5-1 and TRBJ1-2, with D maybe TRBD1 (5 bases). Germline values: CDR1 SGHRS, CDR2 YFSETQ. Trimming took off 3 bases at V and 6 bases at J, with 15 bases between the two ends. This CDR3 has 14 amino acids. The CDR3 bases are TGCGCCAGCAGCTCCGGGACTCGAGCCCATGGCTACACCTTC. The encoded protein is CASSSGTRAHGYTF.

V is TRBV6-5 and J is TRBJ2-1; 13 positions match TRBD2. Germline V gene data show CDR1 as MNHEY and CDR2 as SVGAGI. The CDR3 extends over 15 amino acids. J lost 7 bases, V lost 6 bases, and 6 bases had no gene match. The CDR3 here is CASSPGTSGINEQFF. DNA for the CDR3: TGTGCCAGCAGCCCCGGGACTAGCGGGATAAATGAGCAGTTCTTC.

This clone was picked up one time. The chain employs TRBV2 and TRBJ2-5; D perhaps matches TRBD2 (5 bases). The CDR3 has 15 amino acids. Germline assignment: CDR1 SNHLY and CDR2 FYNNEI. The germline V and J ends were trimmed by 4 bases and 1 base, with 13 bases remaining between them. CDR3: CASSVTREPQETQYF. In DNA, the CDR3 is TGTGCCAGCAGTGTAACTAGGGAACCCCAAGAGACCCAGTACTTC.